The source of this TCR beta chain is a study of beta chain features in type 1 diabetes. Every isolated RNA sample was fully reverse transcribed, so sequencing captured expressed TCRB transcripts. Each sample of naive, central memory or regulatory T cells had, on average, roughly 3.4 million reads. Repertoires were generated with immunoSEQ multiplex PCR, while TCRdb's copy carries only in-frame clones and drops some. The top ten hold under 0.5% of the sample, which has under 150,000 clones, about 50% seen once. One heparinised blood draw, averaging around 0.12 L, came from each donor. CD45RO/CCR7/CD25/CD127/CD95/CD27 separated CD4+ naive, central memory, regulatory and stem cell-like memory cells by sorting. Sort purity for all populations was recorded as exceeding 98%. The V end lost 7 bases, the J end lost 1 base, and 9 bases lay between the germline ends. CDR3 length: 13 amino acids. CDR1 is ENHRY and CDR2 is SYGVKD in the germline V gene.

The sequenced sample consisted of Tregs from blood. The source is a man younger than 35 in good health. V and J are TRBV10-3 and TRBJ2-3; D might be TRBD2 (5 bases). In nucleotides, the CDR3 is TGTGCCATCAATCGGGGAGGCACAGATACGCAGTATTTT. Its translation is CAINRGGTDTQYF.